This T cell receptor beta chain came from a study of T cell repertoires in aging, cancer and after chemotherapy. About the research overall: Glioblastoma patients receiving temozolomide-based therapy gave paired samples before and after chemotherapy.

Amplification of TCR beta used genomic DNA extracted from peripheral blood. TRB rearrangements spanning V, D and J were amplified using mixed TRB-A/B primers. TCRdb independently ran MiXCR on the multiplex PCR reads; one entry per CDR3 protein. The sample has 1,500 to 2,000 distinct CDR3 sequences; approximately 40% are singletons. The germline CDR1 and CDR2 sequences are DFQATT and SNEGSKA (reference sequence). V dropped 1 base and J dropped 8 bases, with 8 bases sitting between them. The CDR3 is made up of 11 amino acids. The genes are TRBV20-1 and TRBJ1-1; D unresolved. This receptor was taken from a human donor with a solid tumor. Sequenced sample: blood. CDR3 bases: TGCAGTGCTAGAGCCCCGGGGGAAGCTTTCTTT. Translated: CSARAPGEAFF.